Below, one T cell receptor beta chain is given with its context. The antigen is undetermined. Libraries were prepared by immunoSEQ multiplex PCR; TCRdb keeps only in-frame clonotypes and omits some of them. The sample carries some 2,000,000 clones, approximately 96% recorded once. The study drew its donors from healthy HIV-negative adults without recent acute infections or vaccinations. This sample stems from a study of shared clonotypes between healthy human individuals. General study results and limits: Sharing across four donors was highest in naive CD4 (roughly 5%) and lowest in memory CD8 (roughly 0.4%). Researchers sampled blood only, noting tissue repertoires likely differ. Non-shared clonotypes were found to have lower generation probabilities than the clonotypes that were shared by all four of the sorted-subset donors.

In germline, CDR1 is LGHNT, CDR2 FRNRAP. The CDR3 contains 15 residues. The ends were cut back, 5 bases at V and 2 bases at J, with 13 bases in the middle. The sequence was collected from a man aged 18 to 30 in good health. What was sequenced was naive CD4+ T cells sorted from blood. Stated subset: CD45RA+ positively selected. The chain couples TRBV12-5 to TRBJ2-1; D is uncertain. CDR3 DNA: TGTGCTAGTGGTCCCCGCCGGATCACCTACAATGAGCAGTTCTTC. It encodes CASGPRRITYNEQFF.